The 29 T cell receptor beta chains in this list originate from one sample, sequenced in a study of shared clonotypes between healthy human individuals. The table came from immunoSEQ multiplex PCR; TCRdb's copy has only in-frame clones and leaves some out. This table holds hundreds of thousands of clones, approximately 96% found once. CD8 cells regarded as naive lacked CD45RO, were positively chosen for CCR7, and omitted terminally differentiated effector memory CD45RA+ cells. The specimen was naive CD8+ T cells sorted from blood. The receptors shown here come from a woman under 40 in good health.

The chain links TRBV5-1 to TRBJ2-5; TRBD2 matches at 9 bases. The germline gives CDR1 SGHRS, CDR2 YFSETQ. J was trimmed by 5 bases and V by 6 bases; bases with no gene match: 5. The CDR3 is 13 residues long. CDR3 sequence (DNA): TGCGCCAGCACTGTAGCGGGAGCGGAGACCCAGTACTTC. Protein product: CASTVAGAETQYF.

The chain has TRBV27 and TRBJ2-2; no clear D gene. CDR3 length: 11 amino acids. The V gene lost 7 bases and the J gene lost 8 bases, with 8 bases spanning the gap. CDR1 and CDR2 (germline): MNHEY, SMNVEV (reference sequence). CDR3 nucleotide sequence: TGTGCCAGCACTAACATGGGGGAGCTGTTTTTT. Translated, it gives CASTNMGELFF.

The chain joins TRBV11-2 to TRBJ2-7; no firm D call. Trimming cost V 8 bases and J 3 bases, with 20 bases left between them. CDR1 and CDR2 from the germline V gene are SGHAT and FQNNGV. This CDR3 region has 15 residues. The CDR3 region is CASRSSGYSVYEQYF. In nucleotides, the CDR3 is TGTGCCAGCCGATCCTCTGGGTACTCCGTCTACGAGCAGTACTTC.

This clone came up once. The chain couples TRBV2 to TRBJ2-3; 13 bases line up with TRBD2. CDR1 SNHLY and CDR2 FYNNEI come from the germline V gene. Trimming took 6 bases from V and 2 from J; bases not matched to a gene: 2. CDR3 length: 15 amino acids. The CDR3 DNA reads as TGTGCCAGCAGGGGGACTAGCGGGATCACAGATACGCAGTATTTT. This gives the protein CASRGTSGITDTQYF.

The V call is TRBV4-2, the J call TRBJ2-7; tentative D call: TRBD1 (5 bases). Germline CDR1 reads LGHNA; CDR2 reads YNFKEQ. Trimming removed 5 bases from V and 2 bases from J, with 22 bases in between. CDR3 length: 17 residues. CDR3 in amino acids: CASSDTLGPSSPYEQYF. CDR3 nucleotide sequence: TGTGCCAGCAGCGATACGCTGGGGCCTTCCTCCCCCTACGAGCAGTACTTC.

The rearrangement joins TRBV6-5 to TRBJ1-2, with D unclear. Trimming took 5 bases from V and 5 from J, leaving 15 bases between them. This CDR3 spans 14 amino acids. Germline V gene lookup returns CDR1 MNHEY and CDR2 SVGAGI. The CDR3 DNA reads TGTGCCAGCAGTGCGCCGGAGGACTTATATGGCTACACCTTC. It codes for CASSAPEDLYGYTF.

V and J are TRBV4-1 and TRBJ2-1, with a possible D match to TRBD2 (5 bases). V lost 0 bases, J lost 2 bases, and 11 bases lay in between. The CDR3 is 16 residues long. CDR1 is MGHRA, CDR2 YSYEKL, per germline. The CDR3 nucleotides read TGCGCCAGCAGCCAAGATGCGGGCTCAACCTACAATGAGCAGTTCTTC. Its translation: CASSQDAGSTYNEQFF.

In this sample, this clone turned up once. The junction shows a germline mismatch at one end, possibly a read error. The chain couples TRBV11-2 to TRBJ1-3; tentatively, D is TRBD1 (5 bases). Looked up from germline, CDR1 is SGHAT and CDR2 is FQNNGV. The CDR3 contains 15 residues. The CDR3 DNA reads TGTGCCAGCAGCGCACGACAGAACTCTGGAAACACCGTATATTTT. Translated: CASSARQNSGNTVYF.

The chain joins TRBV7-9 to TRBJ2-1; TRBD2 agrees at 12 bases. Trimming at V came to 4 bases and at J to 8 bases, leaving 12 bases not matched to a gene. From germline, CDR1 is SEHNR and CDR2 FQNEAQ (reference sequence). The CDR3 contains 17 residues. The CDR3 DNA follows: TGTGCCAGCAGCTCGACCAACCGACTAGCGGGAGAGCATGAGCAGTTCTTC. Encoded protein: CASSSTNRLAGEHEQFF.

The genes are TRBV28 and TRBJ2-7; perhaps D is TRBD1 or TRBD2 (6 bases each). Trimming pared 6 bases from V and 3 bases from J, leaving 15 bases between. CDR3 size: 14 residues. CDR1 and CDR2 from the germline V gene are MDHEN and SYDVKM. The CDR3 loop is CASSPTGAGYEQYF. The CDR3 nucleotides are TGTGCCAGCAGCCCGACGGGGGCGGGCTACGAGCAGTACTTC.

This clone was recorded a few times. The V and J genes are TRBV27 and TRBJ1-5, with D maybe TRBD1 (5 bases). The CDR3 has 12 residues. Looked up from germline, CDR1 is MNHEY and CDR2 is SMNVEV (reference sequence). The ends were cut back, 5 bases at V and 11 bases at J, with 13 bases in the middle. CDR3 coding DNA: TGTGCCAGCAGTACACCTCGAGGGGCCCAGCATTTT. This encodes CASSTPRGAQHF.

J is TRBJ2-3 and V is TRBV6-1, with TRBD2 matching 9 bases. Germline V gives CDR1 MNHNS, CDR2 SASEGT. The CDR3 is 14 amino acids. Trimming cost V 6 bases and J 3 bases; bases outside gene matches: 4. CDR3 region: CASSTLAGTDTQYF. Written as DNA, the CDR3 is TGTGCCAGCAGCACTCTAGCGGGAACAGATACGCAGTATTTT.

V is TRBV19 and J is TRBJ2-7; tentatively, D is TRBD1 or TRBD2 (5 bases each). Trimming took 3 bases from V and 5 from J, leaving 17 bases between them. CDR1 and CDR2 from the germline V gene are LNHDA and SQIVND (reference sequence). This CDR3 is built from 15 residues. The CDR3 region is CASSMGVGAQHEQYF. CDR3 DNA: TGTGCCAGTAGTATGGGGGTAGGAGCTCAACACGAGCAGTACTTC.

This sequence joins TRBV28 and TRBJ2-2; no clear D gene. Germline V gives CDR1 MDHEN, CDR2 SYDVKM. The V end lost 6 bases, the J end lost 6 bases, and 5 bases lay between the germline ends. CDR3 length: 11 residues. DNA of the CDR3: TGTGCCAGCAGCCCATCCGGGGAGCTGTTTTTT. Protein product: CASSPSGELFF.

The chain has TRBV10-2 and TRBJ1-1; D may be TRBD1 (6 bases). The germline V gene encodes CDR1 WSHSY and CDR2 SAAADI. Trimming took 2 bases from V and 3 from J, leaving 10 bases between them. The CDR3 loop spans 14 amino acids. The CDR3: CASSERGWDTEAFF. DNA for the CDR3: TGCGCCAGCAGTGAGAGGGGGTGGGACACTGAAGCTTTCTTT.

The genes are TRBV5-1 and TRBJ2-3; D is ambiguous. The length of the CDR3 is 14 residues. CDR1 and CDR2 (germline): SGHRS, YFSETQ. Trimming removed 5 bases from V and 1 base from J, with 11 bases in between. The CDR3 spells CASRIFGRTDTQYF. CDR3 coding DNA: TGCGCCAGCAGGATCTTTGGGCGCACAGATACGCAGTATTTT.

The genes are TRBV20-1 and TRBJ2-5, with D hard to call. Germline CDR1 DFQATT, CDR2 SNEGSKA (reference sequence). The CDR3 extends over 11 amino acids. The V end lost 5 bases, the J end lost 5 bases, and 9 bases lay between the germline ends. CDR3 sequence reads: CSAQELETQYF. Written as DNA, the CDR3 is TGCAGTGCTCAGGAACTCGAGACCCAGTACTTC.

V gene TRBV27 combines with J gene TRBJ2-1, with D tentatively TRBD2 (6 bases). With 2 bases removed from V and 8 bases from J, the gap between germline ends came to 13 bases. This CDR3 spans 14 amino acids. Germline CDR1 reads MNHEY; CDR2 reads SMNVEV (reference sequence). DNA of the CDR3: TGTGCCAGCAGTTTAGGGGGGAGTCCCCATGAGCAGTTCTTC. Its translation: CASSLGGSPHEQFF.

This chain joins TRBV19 and TRBJ2-2, with 7 bases matching TRBD1. CDR1 and CDR2 from the germline V gene are LNHDA and SQIVND (reference sequence). This CDR3 spans 15 amino acids. V lost 1 base to trimming and J lost 2 bases; unmatched junction nucleotides: 1. The CDR3 loop is CASSIGQGNTGELFF. CDR3 bases: TGTGCCAGTAGTATAGGACAGGGTAACACCGGGGAGCTGTTTTTT.

This rearrangement joins TRBV27 to TRBJ1-4; a weak D match, TRBD1 (6 bases). Deletions cut 7 bases from V and 7 bases from J, with 25 bases between. The V gene's germline CDR1 is MNHEY and CDR2 SMNVEV (reference sequence). The CDR3 is 17 amino acids. The CDR3 DNA reads as TGTGCCAGCACCCCAAGGGGGAACAGGGACCGGGTTGAAAAACTGTTTTTT. It specifies CASTPRGNRDRVEKLFF.

CDR3 loop: CASSPADTQYF. The CDR3 region has the DNA TGTGCCAGCAGCCCTGCAGATACGCAGTATTTT. The chain recombines TRBV7-9 with TRBJ2-3; D gene ambiguous. V shed 5 bases and J shed 4 bases, with 4 bases lying between them. The CDR3 sequence is 11 residues long. Germline CDR1 SEHNR, CDR2 FQNEAQ (reference sequence).

V and J are TRBV19 and TRBJ1-1; TRBD1 might be the D (5 bases). Trimming stripped 5 bases from V and 1 base from J, with 17 bases between. The CDR3 has 16 amino acids. In germline, CDR1 is LNHDA, CDR2 SQIVND (reference sequence). CDR3 residues: CASSLEGGVENTEAFF. The CDR3 DNA reads TGTGCCAGTAGTCTCGAGGGAGGGGTGGAGAACACTGAAGCTTTCTTT.

On this clone itself: The same CDR3 is also encoded by other DNA sequences in this sample. The gene calls are TRBV5-4 and TRBJ2-5, with D maybe TRBD2 (6 bases). V dropped 0 bases and J dropped 5 bases, with 8 bases sitting between them. The CDR3 is 13 amino acids. From germline, CDR1 is SGHNT and CDR2 YYREEE (reference sequence). The CDR3 here is CASSLESGETQYF. In DNA, the CDR3 is TGTGCCAGCAGCTTGGAGAGCGGGGAGACCCAGTACTTC. The full variable domain, completed using reference TRBV5-4 and TRBJ2-5, is ETGVTQSPTHLIKTRGQQVTLRCSSQSGHNTVSWYQQALGQGPQFIFQYYREEENGRGNFPPRFSGLQFPNYSSELNVNALELDDSALYLCASSLESGETQYFGPGTRLLVL.

V is TRBV5-4 and J is TRBJ1-1; 7 bases match TRBD1. The CDR3 is 14 residues long. Germline CDR1 reads SGHNT; CDR2 reads YYREEE (reference sequence). V lost 2 bases, J lost 3 bases, and 4 bases stayed unmatched. The CDR3: CASSLKGQYTEAFF. CDR3 coding DNA: TGTGCCAGCAGCTTAAAGGGACAGTACACTGAAGCTTTCTTT.

The J gene is TRBJ2-1, the V gene TRBV7-6; possible D gene TRBD2, 5 bases. Germline CDR1 reads SGHVS; CDR2 reads FNYEAQ. The ends were cut back, 5 bases at V and 6 bases at J, with 8 bases in the middle. The CDR3 runs to 12 residues. The CDR3 loop reads CASSGGLNEQFF. As DNA, the CDR3 is TGTGCCAGCAGCGGCGGACTCAATGAGCAGTTCTTC.

This clone was observed a few times. In DNA, the CDR3 is TGTGCCAGCAGCGTAGAAGAGAACACTGAAGCTTTCTTT. Amino acid sequence: CASSVEENTEAFF. The chain recombines TRBV9 with TRBJ1-1; D is unclear. V shed 0 bases and J shed 1 base, with 4 bases lying between them. The CDR3 loop spans 13 amino acids. The germline gives CDR1 SGDLS, CDR2 YYNGEE.

J is TRBJ1-4 and V is TRBV27, with D hard to call. The CDR3 runs to 16 residues. Germline V gene lookup returns CDR1 MNHEY and CDR2 SMNVEV (reference sequence). V lost 2 bases and J 1 base, leaving 11 bases between the germline ends. CDR3 bases: TGTGCCAGCAGTTTAAGGAGGGTCGGAACTAATGAAAAACTGTTTTTT. Translation: CASSLRRVGTNEKLFF.

CDR3 sequence: CASSLVSSGRSEQFF. Written as DNA, the CDR3 is TGCGCCAGCAGCTTGGTATCTAGCGGGAGGAGTGAGCAGTTCTTC. V and J are TRBV5-1 and TRBJ2-1, with 11 bases lining up with TRBD2. Germline CDR1 is SGHRS and CDR2 is YFSETQ. The CDR3 length is 15 residues. V was pared by 0 bases and J by 9 bases, with 5 bases of the junction left unmatched.

The rearrangement links TRBV25-1 to TRBJ1-6; D uncertain. Germline V gene lookup returns CDR1 MGHDK and CDR2 SYGVNS. This CDR3 is 17 amino acids long. Deletions cut 2 bases from V and 6 bases from J, with 17 bases between. The CDR3 bases are TGTGCCAGCAGTGAACCACCCTCACACGGGAGTAATTCACCCCTCCACTTT. Translation: CASSEPPSHGSNSPLHF.